One sample yielded the 13 T cell receptor beta chains listed below, sequenced in a study of follicular helper T cells after annual influenza vaccination. As to time point: 2013-2014 season, 7 days after vaccination. Libraries were prepared by immunoSEQ multiplex PCR; TCRdb keeps only in-frame clonotypes and omits some of them. The sample lists around 9,000 clones, about 80% occurring once. The sample was CXCR5- memory CD4+ T cells sorted from blood, taken 7 days after influenza vaccination. All receptors derive from an adult who received the influenza vaccine.

V gene TRBV29-1 combines with J gene TRBJ1-2; D remains unclear. Per germline, CDR1 SQVTM and CDR2 ANQGSEA. The CDR3 sequence is 11 residues long. V was cut by 6 bases and J by 2 bases, with 7 bases left in between. CDR3 sequence (DNA): TGCAGCGTGGACCGGAACTATGGCTACACCTTC. This sequence encodes CSVDRNYGYTF.

The rearrangement uses TRBV6-5 and TRBJ2-1; D tentatively fits TRBD1 or TRBD2 (6 bases each). V dropped 0 bases and J dropped 9 bases, with 12 bases sitting between them. The CDR3 totals 14 residues. Germline V gives CDR1 MNHEY, CDR2 SVGAGI. In DNA, the CDR3 is TGTGCCAGCAGTTACTCTAAAGGGGGGCGTGAGCAGTTCTTC. Translating gives CASSYSKGGREQFF.

The chain is built from TRBV6-6 and TRBJ1-1, with D unresolved. Trimming took off 5 bases at V and 3 bases at J, with 13 bases between the two ends. From germline, CDR1 is MNHNY and CDR2 SVGAGI (reference sequence). This CDR3 comprises 14 residues. In DNA, the CDR3 is TGTGCCAGCAGTCCATCGGGTGGGGACACTGAAGCTTTCTTT. Its translation: CASSPSGGDTEAFF.

The genes are TRBV4-3 and TRBJ2-7, with 16 bases lining up with TRBD2. The trim removed 0 bases at V and 2 bases at J, leaving 4 bases unmatched. Germline assignment: CDR1 LGHNA and CDR2 YSLEER. The CDR3 has 18 amino acids. CDR3 residues: CASSQERGTSGRAYEQYF. CDR3 DNA sequence: TGCGCCAGCAGCCAAGAGAGAGGGACTAGCGGGAGGGCCTACGAGCAGTACTTC.

V gene TRBV6-5 combines with J gene TRBJ2-1; 9 positions match TRBD1. The germline V gene has CDR1 MNHEY and CDR2 SVGAGI. There are 15 residues in the CDR3. The junction had 7 bases not matched to a gene; V was cut back by 4 bases and J by 6 bases. CDR3 amino acids: CASSSGTGNFNEQFF. The CDR3 nucleotides read TGTGCCAGCAGTTCCGGGACAGGGAACTTCAATGAGCAGTTCTTC.

The J gene is TRBJ2-5, the V gene TRBV25-1; D not certain. V lost 6 bases and J 4 bases, leaving 12 bases between the germline ends. CDR1 and CDR2 (germline): MGHDK, SYGVNS. The CDR3 is 13 amino acids. The CDR3 sequence is CASSPVGVETQYF. The CDR3 bases are TGTGCCAGCAGCCCCGTGGGCGTAGAGACCCAGTACTTC.

The CDR3 protein is CASSSSRGTNQPQHF. CDR3 in DNA: TGTGCCAGCAGCTCTTCAAGAGGAACGAATCAGCCCCAGCATTTT. This chain joins TRBV6-1 and TRBJ1-5, with D unresolved. V was pared by 6 bases and J by 4 bases, with 16 bases between. The CDR3 loop spans 15 amino acids. Germline CDR1 reads MNHNS; CDR2 reads SASEGT.

The chain uses TRBV11-2 and TRBJ2-7; TRBD2 aligns across 12 bases. CDR1 is SGHAT, CDR2 FQNNGV, per germline. The CDR3 is made up of 14 amino acids. The trim removed 8 bases at V and 5 bases at J, leaving 7 bases unmatched. The CDR3 sequence: CASSLAGGPDEQYF. In DNA, the CDR3 is TGTGCCAGCTCCCTAGCGGGGGGGCCGGACGAGCAGTACTTC.

This clone was recorded once. The chain joins TRBV11-3 to TRBJ1-1, with 9 bases identical to TRBD1. From germline, CDR1 is SGHNT and CDR2 YENEEA. The CDR3 loop spans 16 amino acids. Trimming at V came to 7 bases and at J to 2 bases, leaving 11 bases not matched to a gene. The CDR3 coding sequence is TGTGCCAGCATCCACAGGGGGCCCCCCGCCAACACTGAAGCTTTCTTT. Translation gives CASIHRGPPANTEAFF.

The rearrangement uses TRBV27 and TRBJ2-3, with 7 nucleotides matching TRBD1. V dropped 0 bases and J dropped 7; count of bases not matched to a gene: 7. CDR1 and CDR2 from the germline V gene are MNHEY and SMNVEV (reference sequence). This CDR3 is built from 15 residues. Written as DNA, the CDR3 is TGTGCCAGCAGTTTATCGAACAGGGGACGAAATACGCAGTATTTT. Translation gives CASSLSNRGRNTQYF.

The chain is built from TRBV5-1 and TRBJ1-1; TRBD1 agrees at 7 bases. Germline CDR1 SGHRS, CDR2 YFSETQ. The V and J ends lost 0 bases and 0 bases, in that order; junction bases with no gene match: 8. The CDR3 runs 17 residues. CDR3 protein: CASSLVGQSVLNTEAFF. CDR3 in DNA: TGCGCCAGCAGCTTGGTGGGACAGTCGGTTTTGAACACTGAAGCTTTCTTT.

The CDR3 spells CASSLSISSWGTDTQYF. In DNA, the CDR3 is TGTGCCAGCAGTTTATCGATTTCTTCGTGGGGGACAGATACGCAGTATTTT. This chain connects TRBV27 to TRBJ2-3; TRBD1 or TRBD2 may be the D gene (5 bases each). CDR1 and CDR2 (germline): MNHEY, SMNVEV (reference sequence). The CDR3 sequence is 17 residues long. The V end lost 0 bases, the J end lost 3 bases, and 16 bases lay between the germline ends.

V gene TRBV18 combines with J gene TRBJ1-1, with no clear D. V was trimmed by 2 bases and J by 1 base, leaving 8 bases between them. Germline CDR1 KGHSH, CDR2 LQKENI. The CDR3 is made up of 14 amino acids. CDR3 DNA: TGTGCCAGCTCACCAAGTTCAGCGAACACTGAAGCTTTCTTT. It codes for CASSPSSANTEAFF.